One sample yielded the 13 T cell receptor beta chains listed below, sequenced in a study of HIV-infected children after antiretroviral therapy interruption. Treatment: PENTA 11 planned treatment interruption arm or continuous ART arm. Unique molecular identifiers were included in an RNA-based 3' RACE TCR library. TCRdb redid the calling of the 3' RACE reads with MiXCR, one entry per CDR3 protein. This table has about 89,000 distinct CDR3 sequences, less than 7% appearing once. Sequenced material: CD45RA+ CD4+ T cells from PBMCs, pooled from several time points, taken from a donor given antiretroviral therapy, either interrupted or continuous. The subset here: naive CD4+ CD45RA+ CD45RO- T cells. Receptors originate from a pool of human donors with HIV.

At least ten counts were recorded for this clonotype. The chain links TRBV11-2 to TRBJ2-1; 11 positions match TRBD2. The CDR3 extends over 17 amino acids. CDR1 and CDR2 (germline): SGHAT, FQNNGV. V was clipped by 2 bases and J by 5 bases; unmatched bases: 8. This CDR3 reads CASSLPVASGGHNEQFF. CDR3 nucleotides: TGTGCCAGCAGCTTACCGGTGGCTAGCGGGGGGCACAATGAGCAGTTCTTC.

This clonotype appeared many times. The chain is built from TRBV5-1 and TRBJ1-1, with 9 bases that match TRBD1. This CDR3 spans 15 amino acids. CDR1 is SGHRS, CDR2 YFSETQ, per germline. Trimming cost V 2 bases and J 3 bases; bases outside gene matches: 5. The CDR3 DNA sequence: TGCGCCAGCAGCTTATCCGGGACAGGGCACACTGAAGCTTTCTTT. It specifies CASSLSGTGHTEAFF.

This clonotype occurred many times. One end of the junction does not line up with germline, which may come from a read error. This chain uses TRBV12-3 or TRBV12-4 with TRBJ1-2; D remains ambiguous. CDR3 length: 13 amino acids. The CDR3 DNA reads as TGTGCCAGCAGTATAGCAGGAGACTATGGCTACACCTTC. Translated, it gives CASSIAGDYGYTF.

This clonotype was seen many times. The chain employs TRBV2 and TRBJ2-5; 13 bases align to TRBD2. CDR1 is SNHLY and CDR2 is FYNNEI in the germline V gene. J gave up 5 bases and V 4 bases, and 19 bases lay outside the gene matches. This CDR3 has 20 amino acids. CDR3 nucleotide sequence: TGTGCCAGCAGTGTGTCCCAAGCACTAGCGGGAGGGAGGTTGGCGGAGACCCAGTACTTC. Translated, it gives CASSVSQALAGGRLAETQYF.

The V gene is TRBV4-2, the J gene TRBJ2-5, with D perhaps TRBD1 (6 bases). V gave up 1 base and J gave up 3 bases, with 9 bases separating them. This CDR3 comprises 14 residues. Per germline, CDR1 LGHNA and CDR2 YNFKEQ. CDR3 bases: TGTGCCAGCAGCCAAGCTAGGGACAAAGAGACCCAGTACTTC. Residues: CASSQARDKETQYF.

At least ten counts were recorded for this clonotype. This chain links TRBV12-3 or TRBV12-4 with TRBJ1-5; weak D call: TRBD1 (6 bases). The CDR3 totals 17 residues. V was shortened by 5 bases and J by 3 bases, with 20 bases between the two germline ends. CDR3 loop: CASSLLPTGTINQPQHF. CDR3 coding DNA: TGTGCCAGCAGTCTCCTCCCGACAGGAACAATCAATCAGCCCCAGCATTTT.

This clonotype was observed a few times. The J gene is TRBJ2-1, the V gene TRBV5-1; either TRBD1 or TRBD2 may fit D (6 bases each). The CDR3 extends over 16 amino acids. Germline CDR1 is SGHRS and CDR2 is YFSETQ. The ends were cut back, 0 bases at V and 9 bases at J, with 19 bases in the middle. The CDR3 protein is CASSLVSFAEGGEQFF. The CDR3 coding sequence is TGCGCCAGCAGCTTGGTTTCATTTGCCGAGGGGGGTGAGCAGTTCTTC.

This clonotype was counted at least ten times. The genes are TRBV2 and TRBJ2-5; 13 bases match TRBD2. Trimming took 7 bases from V and 0 from J; bases not matched to a gene: 2. CDR3 size: 15 residues. Germline-derived CDR1 and CDR2 are SNHLY and FYNNEI. In DNA, the CDR3 is TGTGCCAGCAACGGACTAGCGGGGGACCAAGAGACCCAGTACTTC. Protein sequence: CASNGLAGDQETQYF.

The rearrangement uses TRBV5-1 and TRBJ2-3; 8 nucleotides match TRBD2. CDR1 is SGHRS, CDR2 YFSETQ, per germline. The CDR3 has 16 amino acids. V gave up 1 base and J gave up 3 bases; unmatched junction bases: 7. This chain's CDR3 is CASSLLRGVSTDTQYF. CDR3 sequence (DNA): TGCGCCAGCAGCTTGTTGCGGGGGGTGAGTACAGATACGCAGTATTTT.

This clonotype was seen more than once but under ten times. This chain links TRBV11-3 with TRBJ2-2; 7 nucleotides match TRBD1. The germline V gene has CDR1 SGHNT and CDR2 YENEEA. Trimming at V came to 1 base and at J to 5 bases, leaving 13 bases not matched to a gene. There are 18 residues in the CDR3. Written as DNA, the CDR3 is TGTGCCAGCAGCTTAGTTCGAATAGGGGACAGAGCTACCGGGGAGCTGTTTTTT. As protein: CASSLVRIGDRATGELFF.

There are many counts of this clonotype. CDR3: CASRFDSYEQYF. CDR3 bases: TGCGCCAGCAGATTCGACTCCTACGAGCAGTACTTC. The rearrangement uses TRBV5-1 and TRBJ2-7; no firm D call. Germline loops: CDR1 SGHRS, CDR2 YFSETQ. The CDR3 has 12 amino acids. Trimming pared 5 bases from V and 0 bases from J, leaving 6 bases between.

This clonotype was found many times. The chain joins TRBV12-3 or TRBV12-4 to TRBJ2-1; 8 nucleotides agree with TRBD2. V shed 4 bases and J 9 bases; nucleotides not matched to a gene: 8. This CDR3 is 14 amino acids long. CDR3 DNA: TGTGCCAGCAGTTCGACTAGCGTGGTGGGTGAGCAGTTCTTC. Encoded protein: CASSSTSVVGEQFF.

This clonotype showed up many times. This sequence joins TRBV11-2 and TRBJ1-4, with D possibly matching TRBD1 (5 bases). Deletions cut 5 bases from V and 6 bases from J, with 13 bases between. The CDR3 has 14 amino acids. The germline V gene encodes CDR1 SGHAT and CDR2 FQNNGV. CDR3 coding DNA: TGTGCCAGCAGCCCTGGGGGGAAGGATGAAAAACTGTTTTTT. Translated: CASSPGGKDEKLFF.